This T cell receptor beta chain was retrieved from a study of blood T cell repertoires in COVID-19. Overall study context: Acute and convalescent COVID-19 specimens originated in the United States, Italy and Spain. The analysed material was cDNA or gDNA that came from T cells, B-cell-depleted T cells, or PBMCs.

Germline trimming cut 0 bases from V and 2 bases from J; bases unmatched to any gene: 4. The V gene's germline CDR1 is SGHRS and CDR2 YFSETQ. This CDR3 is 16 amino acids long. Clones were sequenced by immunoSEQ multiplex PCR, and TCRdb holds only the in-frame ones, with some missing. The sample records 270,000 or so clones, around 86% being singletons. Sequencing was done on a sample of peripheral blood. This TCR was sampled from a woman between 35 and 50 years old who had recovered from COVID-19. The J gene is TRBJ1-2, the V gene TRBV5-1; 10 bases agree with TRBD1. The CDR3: CASSLGQGALNYGYTF. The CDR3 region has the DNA TGCGCCAGCAGCTTGGGACAGGGGGCCTTAAACTATGGCTACACCTTC.